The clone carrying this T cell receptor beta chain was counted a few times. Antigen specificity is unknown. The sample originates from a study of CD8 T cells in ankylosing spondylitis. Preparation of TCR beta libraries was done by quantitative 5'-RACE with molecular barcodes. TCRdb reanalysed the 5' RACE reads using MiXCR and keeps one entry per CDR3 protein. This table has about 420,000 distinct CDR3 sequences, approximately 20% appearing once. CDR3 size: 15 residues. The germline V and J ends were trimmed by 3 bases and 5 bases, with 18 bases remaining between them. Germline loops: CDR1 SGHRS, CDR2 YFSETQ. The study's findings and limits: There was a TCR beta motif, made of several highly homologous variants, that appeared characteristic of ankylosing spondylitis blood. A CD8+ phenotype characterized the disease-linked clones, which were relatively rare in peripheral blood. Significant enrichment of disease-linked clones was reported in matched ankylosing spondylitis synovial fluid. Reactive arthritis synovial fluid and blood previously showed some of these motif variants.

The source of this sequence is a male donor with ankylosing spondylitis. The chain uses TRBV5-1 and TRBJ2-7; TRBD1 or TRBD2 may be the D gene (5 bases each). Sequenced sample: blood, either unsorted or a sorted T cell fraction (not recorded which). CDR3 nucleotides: TGCGCCAGCAGCTGGCGGCCCGGGACGCAGAACGAGCAGTACTTC. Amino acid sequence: CASSWRPGTQNEQYF.